A single sample gave rise to the 22 T cell receptor beta chains below, sequenced in a study of Graves' ophthalmopathy and Graves' hyperthyroidism. Transcripts of RNA were the source for amplifying TCR beta CDR3 regions. Second-round multiplex PCR followed a first-round RT-PCR using HTBI primers. TCRdb analysed the multiplex PCR reads with MiXCR anew, one entry per CDR3 protein. The sample lists approximately 700,000 distinct CDR3 sequences, 40% seen once, with roughly 45% in the top ten. The specimen sequenced was peripheral blood. The receptors come from an adult man with Graves' ophthalmopathy.

The gene calls are TRBV2 and TRBJ2-5, with a possible D match to TRBD2 (7 bases). The CDR3 extends over 15 amino acids. With 2 bases removed from V and 5 bases from J, the gap between germline ends came to 15 bases. Germline V gene sequence: CDR1 SNHLY, CDR2 FYNNEI. The CDR3 sequence is CASSEWARGGETQYF. CDR3 sequence (DNA): TGTGCCAGCAGTGAATGGGCCAGGGGAGGGGAGACCCAGTACTTC. Supplemented by reference TRBV2 and TRBJ2-5, the full variable domain reads EPEVTQTPSHQVTQMGQEVILRCVPISNHLYFYWYRQILGQKVEFLVSFYNNEISEKSEIFDDQFSVERPDGSNFTLKIRSTKLEDSAMYFCASSEWARGGETQYFGPGTRLLVL.

This clonotype was observed a few times. The rearrangement uses TRBV2 and TRBJ2-7; the match to TRBD2 covers 8 bases. Germline V gene data show CDR1 as SNHLY and CDR2 as FYNNEI. The CDR3 is 18 residues long. Unmatched junction bases numbered 21, after V lost 5 bases and J lost 6 bases. CDR3 sequence reads: CASSYLGVRGTSPLEQYF. The CDR3 nucleotides read TGTGCCAGCAGTTATCTTGGGGTTCGCGGGACTAGTCCCCTCGAGCAGTACTTC. Together with reference TRBV2 and TRBJ2-7, the CDR3 gives the full variable domain: EPEVTQTPSHQVTQMGQEVILRCVPISNHLYFYWYRQILGQKVEFLVSFYNNEISEKSEIFDDQFSVERPDGSNFTLKIRSTKLEDSAMYFCASSYLGVRGTSPLEQYFGPGTRLTVT.

This clonotype was seen repeatedly, ten times or more. The chain couples TRBV29-1 to TRBJ2-7, with D hard to call. The CDR3 consists of 13 residues. V was pared by 6 bases and J by 6 bases, with 18 bases between. Germline V lookup: CDR1 SQVTM, CDR2 ANQGSEA. The CDR3 here is CSVVPTAAGEQYF. CDR3 bases: TGCAGCGTCGTACCTACAGCTGCAGGCGAGCAGTACTTC.

Of note for this clonotype: This may stem from a read error, because a much larger clone lies one nucleotide away. The chain uses TRBV2 and TRBJ2-7, with D hard to call. V was clipped by 6 bases and J by 5 bases, with 17 bases between them. CDR1 and CDR2 (germline): SNHLY, FYNNEI. CDR3 length equals 14 residues. CDR3 sequence (DNA): TGTGCCAGCAGGGAATCTTCGCGTTGGGACGAGCAGTACTTC. Translating it yields CASRESSRWDEQYF.

This clonotype was observed once. The V and J genes are TRBV25-1 and TRBJ1-1; a weak D match, TRBD1 (5 bases). Germline CDR1 MGHDK, CDR2 SYGVNS. The CDR3 totals 14 residues. Trimming stripped 3 bases from V and 6 bases from J, with 14 bases between. The CDR3 DNA sequence: TGTGCCAGCAGTGAGCGGCAGGGTAGGGCTGAAGCTTTCTTT. As protein: CASSERQGRAEAFF.

This clonotype has more than one count but fewer than ten. The genes are TRBV5-1 and TRBJ1-1; unclear D gene. The CDR3 consists of 13 residues. Germline values: CDR1 SGHRS, CDR2 YFSETQ. Trimming pared 0 bases from V and 5 bases from J, leaving 8 bases between. This CDR3 is CASSLDTGTEAFF. The CDR3 nucleotides are TGCGCCAGCAGCTTGGACACGGGGACTGAAGCTTTCTTT.

This clonotype was observed a handful of times. The chain uses TRBV14 and TRBJ1-2; D is possibly TRBD1 (5 bases). Germline V gives CDR1 SGHDN, CDR2 FVKESK. The CDR3 spans 14 residues. V was cut by 4 bases and J by 7 bases, with 16 bases left in between. CDR3 DNA sequence: TGTGCCAGCAGCCCCCAGGGTACCTTTGGTGGCTACACCTTC. Protein: CASSPQGTFGGYTF.

The chain joins TRBV25-1 to TRBJ2-2, with D possibly matching TRBD1 (6 bases). V was cut by 4 bases and J by 0 bases, with 18 bases left in between. Germline values: CDR1 MGHDK, CDR2 SYGVNS. This CDR3 has 18 amino acids. The CDR3 DNA follows: TGTGCCAGCAGTGGGCACAGGGCACAGCGCTCGAACACCGGGGAGCTGTTTTTT. This gives the protein CASSGHRAQRSNTGELFF.

This rearrangement joins TRBV7-9 to TRBJ1-4; a possible D gene is TRBD1 (6 bases). Trimming shortened V by 5 bases and J by 2 bases, and 15 bases separated the two germline ends. Germline assignment: CDR1 SEHNR and CDR2 FQNEAQ (reference sequence). The CDR3 runs to 16 residues. CDR3 protein: CASSAYRASTNEKLFF. CDR3 in DNA: TGTGCCAGCAGCGCCTACAGGGCGAGCACTAATGAAAAACTGTTTTTT. Complete variable domain (other parts from reference TRBV7-9 and TRBJ1-4): DTGVSQNPRHKITKRGQNVTFRCDPISEHNRLYWYRQTLGQGPEFLTYFQNEAQLEKSRLLSDRFSAERPKGSFSTLEIQRTEQGDSAMYLCASSAYRASTNEKLFFGSGTQLSVL.

Many counts were recorded for this clonotype. This chain uses TRBV15 with TRBJ1-5; 7 nucleotides align to TRBD1. V lost 0 bases and J lost 4; bases outside the gene matches: 6. CDR1 is LNHNV, CDR2 YYDKDF, per germline (reference sequence). CDR3 size: 16 residues. CDR3 residues: CATSREGAGGNQPQHF. The CDR3 nucleotides read TGTGCCACCAGCAGAGAAGGGGCAGGGGGTAATCAGCCCCAGCATTTT.

The chain combines TRBV7-8 with TRBJ1-3; possible D gene TRBD1, 5 bases. Per germline, CDR1 SGHVS and CDR2 FQNEAQ. The V and J ends lost 5 bases and 3 bases respectively, with 11 bases between them. The CDR3 is made up of 14 amino acids. CDR3: CASSRGQIGNTIYF. The DNA for the CDR3 is TGTGCCAGCAGCCGAGGACAAATTGGAAACACCATATATTTT. Looking up the rest from reference TRBV7-8 and TRBJ1-3 gives the full variable domain: GAGVSQSPRYKVAKRGQDVALRCDPISGHVSLFWYQQALGQGPEFLTYFQNEAQLDKSGLPSDRFFAERPEGSVSTLKIQRTQQEDSAVYLCASSRGQIGNTIYFGEGSWLTVV.

V gene TRBV7-9 combines with J gene TRBJ2-7; no clear D gene. CDR3 length equals 14 residues. Germline values: CDR1 SEHNR, CDR2 FQNEAQ (reference sequence). The ends were cut back, 5 bases at V and 6 bases at J, with 17 bases in the middle. The CDR3 DNA reads TGTGCCAGCAGCGACGGTTTGAGGCCGCGCGAGCAGTACTTC. It is translated as CASSDGLRPREQYF. The full variable domain, with the rest looked up from reference TRBV7-9 and TRBJ2-7, is DTGVSQNPRHKITKRGQNVTFRCDPISEHNRLYWYRQTLGQGPEFLTYFQNEAQLEKSRLLSDRFSAERPKGSFSTLEIQRTEQGDSAMYLCASSDGLRPREQYFGPGTRLTVT.

This clonotype has more than one count but fewer than ten. The V call is TRBV5-8, the J call TRBJ2-7; D tentatively reads TRBD1 or TRBD2 (5 bases each). Between the trimmed V and J ends, which lost 0 bases and 0 bases, there was a span of 10 bases. Germline V gives CDR1 SGHTS, CDR2 YDEGEE. There are 15 residues in the CDR3. CDR3 nucleotides: TGTGCCAGCAGCTTGGCCGGGACGCACTCCTACGAGCAGTACTTC. This gives the protein CASSLAGTHSYEQYF.

This rearrangement joins TRBV15 to TRBJ1-6; the match to TRBD1 covers 9 bases. In germline, CDR1 is LNHNV, CDR2 YYDKDF (reference sequence). The V segment lost 5 bases and the J segment 0 bases; nucleotides outside the gene matches: 5. The CDR3 runs to 17 residues. The CDR3 region is CATSGQGFPSYNSPLHF. In DNA form, the CDR3 reads TGTGCCACCAGCGGACAGGGGTTCCCCTCCTATAATTCACCCCTCCACTTT.

In this sample, this clonotype turned up a few times. The rearrangement joins TRBV5-1 to TRBJ2-7; D remains unclear. The CDR3 consists of 12 residues. Germline V gene sequence: CDR1 SGHRS, CDR2 YFSETQ. Between the trimmed V and J ends, which lost 4 bases and 6 bases, there was a span of 11 bases. CDR3: CASSHESSEQYF. CDR3 in DNA: TGCGCCAGCAGCCACGAATCCAGCGAGCAGTACTTC.

The chain links TRBV9 to TRBJ1-1; TRBD1 might be the D (5 bases). V was trimmed by 6 bases and J by 5 bases, leaving 11 bases between them. The germline CDR1 and CDR2 sequences are SGDLS and YYNGEE. There are 12 residues in the CDR3. Here the CDR3 DNA reads TGTGCCAGCACCGAGTGGGGGACTGAAGCTTTCTTT. It encodes CASTEWGTEAFF.

Concerning this clonotype itself: At one end the junction does not follow the germline gene, possibly because of a read error. The genes are TRBV20-1 and TRBJ2-5; the D is unclear. The CDR3 contains 15 residues. Germline assignment: CDR1 DFQATT and CDR2 SNEGSKA (reference sequence). The CDR3 is CSARERRNSQEAQYF. The CDR3 DNA sequence: TGCAGTGCTAGAGAAAGAAGAAACTCCCAAGAGGCCCAGTACTTC.

The rearrangement uses TRBV7-9 and TRBJ2-2; D call uncertain. The germline V gene has CDR1 SEHNR and CDR2 FQNEAQ (reference sequence). Trimming removed 6 bases from V and 7 bases from J, with 18 bases in between. The CDR3 covers 15 residues. In DNA, the CDR3 is TGTGCCAGCAGTGAAGTGAGTTTGTGGAACGGGGAGCTGTTTTTT. This gives the protein CASSEVSLWNGELFF.

Regarding this clonotype: The CDR3 does not close with the conserved phenylalanine or tryptophan, likely indicating a read error. The DNA is left out, because the CDR3 cannot be placed on it with certainty; the CDR3 is given as TCRdb lists it. The V and J genes are TRBV7-3 and TRBJ1-2; TRBD1, the table's D call, lacks a check against the DNA. In germline, CDR1 is SGHTA, CDR2 FQGTGA. The CDR3 is made up of 13 amino acids, end residues included. CDR3 loop: CASSHVPGQGYAL.

The chain is built from TRBV7-2 and TRBJ1-1; 10 positions match TRBD1. Germline CDR1 and CDR2: SGHTA and FQGNSA. The CDR3 is 15 residues long. V shed 5 bases and J 9 bases; nucleotides not matched to a gene: 12. As DNA, the CDR3 is TGTGCCAGCAGCCCCCCCTTCGGGACAGGGGTTAAAGCTTTCTTT. Amino acids: CASSPPFGTGVKAFF.

The chain recombines TRBV7-9 with TRBJ2-7; 8 bases match TRBD2. The CDR3 spans 15 residues. Germline V gene lookup returns CDR1 SEHNR and CDR2 FQNEAQ (reference sequence). The V and J ends lost 2 bases and 3 bases, in that order; junction bases with no gene match: 6. The CDR3, as DNA: TGTGCCAGCAGCTTAAGCGGGGGACGAGACTACGAGCAGTACTTC. Its translation: CASSLSGGRDYEQYF.

Many counts were recorded for this clonotype. This chain links TRBV7-8 with TRBJ1-6; no firm D call. Per the germline V gene, CDR1 is SGHVS and CDR2 is FQNEAQ. V was clipped by 4 bases and J by 7 bases, with 11 bases between them. The CDR3 extends over 14 amino acids. CDR3 nucleotides: TGTGCCAGCAGCTCCCTCGAAGGGAATTCACCCCTCCACTTT. This gives the protein CASSSLEGNSPLHF.